Shown below are 26 T cell receptor beta chains from a single sample sequenced in a study of T cell responses to AZD1222 COVID-19 vaccine. Here immunoSEQ multiplex PCR was the method, and the copy in TCRdb shows in-frame clones only, minus some. The sample includes 65,000 to 85,000 clones, 80% seen only once; the top ten take roughly an eighth. The sequencing used peripheral blood, collected 28 days after the second AZD1222 dose. The origin of the receptors is an adult who received the AZD1222 COVID-19 vaccine.

In its sample, this clone was seen a few times. The chain links TRBV5-6 to TRBJ1-3; D unclear. This CDR3 comprises 14 residues. Trimming removed 1 base at V and 0 bases at J, with 5 bases between. Germline V gives CDR1 SGHDT, CDR2 YYEEEE. CDR3 DNA: TGTGCCAGCAGCTTGACGGCCTCTGGAAACACCATATATTTT. As protein: CASSLTASGNTIYF. Full variable domain (outside the CDR3, taken from reference TRBV5-6 and TRBJ1-3): DAGVTQSPTHLIKTRGQQVTLRCSPKSGHDTVSWYQQALGQGPQFIFQYYEEEERQRGNFPDRFSGHQFPNYSSELNVNALLLGDSALYLCASSLTASGNTIYFGEGSWLTVV.

The chain uses TRBV6-2 or TRBV6-3 and TRBJ1-5; D is unclear. The CDR3 sequence is 15 residues long. Germline CDR1 is MNHEY and CDR2 is SVGEGT. Between the trimmed V and J ends, which lost 3 bases and 3 bases, there was a span of 12 bases. Written as DNA, the CDR3 is TGTGCCAGCAGTTATTATATGGGATTCAATCAGCCCCAGCATTTT. This translates into CASSYYMGFNQPQHF.

The chain carries TRBV15 and TRBJ2-1; 9 bases agree with TRBD2. Germline CDR1 is LNHNV and CDR2 is YYDKDF (reference sequence). V lost 3 bases and J lost 6; bases outside the gene matches: 9. The CDR3 runs to 16 residues. Here the CDR3 DNA reads TGTGCCACCAGCAGTCGTAGCGGGGGCAGGGGCAATGAGCAGTTCTTC. Protein: CATSSRSGGRGNEQFF.

Notes on this clone: This sample also contains other DNA sequences that code for the same CDR3. This rearrangement joins TRBV29-1 to TRBJ2-2; a weak D match, TRBD2 (7 bases). V lost 7 bases, J lost 6 bases, and 15 bases lay in between. CDR3 length: 13 residues. Germline lookup yields CDR1 SQVTM and CDR2 ANQGSEA. CDR3 sequence (DNA): TGCAGCGCTCGGGGGGCCGGGGCCGGGGAGCTGTTTTTT. Its protein product is CSARGAGAGELFF.

V is TRBV6-1 and J is TRBJ1-2; TRBD1 agrees at 7 bases. The CDR3 has 12 residues. Unmatched junction bases numbered 3, after V lost 3 bases and J lost 8 bases. Germline assignment: CDR1 MNHNS and CDR2 SASEGT. The CDR3 region is CASSDTGAGYTF. The CDR3 bases are TGTGCCAGCAGTGATACAGGGGCCGGCTACACCTTC.

The chain is built from TRBV5-4 and TRBJ1-2, with D hard to call. This CDR3 region has 12 residues. Trimming cost V 3 bases and J 6 bases, with 9 bases left between them. Germline V CDR1 and CDR2: SGHNT, YYREEE (reference sequence). CDR3 amino acids: CASSYDQDGYTF. The DNA of the CDR3 is TGTGCCAGCAGCTACGATCAGGATGGCTACACCTTC.

V gene TRBV29-1 combines with J gene TRBJ1-2; D is possibly TRBD1 (6 bases). Germline V lookup: CDR1 SQVTM, CDR2 ANQGSEA. V lost 6 bases to trimming and J lost 3 bases, with 17 bases between them. CDR3 length: 14 amino acids. CDR3 amino acids: CSVPSGGRDYGYTF. Here the CDR3 DNA reads TGCAGCGTCCCCTCCGGGGGCAGGGACTATGGCTACACCTTC. The entire variable domain, with the rest obtained from reference TRBV29-1 and TRBJ1-2, is as follows: SAVISQKPSRDICQRGTSLTIQCQVDSQVTMMFWYRQQPGQSLTLIATANQGSEATYESGFVIDKFPISRPNLTFSTLTVSNMSPEDSSIYLCSVPSGGRDYGYTFGSGTRLTVV.

V and J are TRBV5-4 and TRBJ1-4; 7 positions agree with TRBD1. The germline CDR1 and CDR2 sequences are SGHNT and YYREEE (reference sequence). CDR3 size: 15 residues. The V and J ends lost 3 bases and 5 bases, in that order; junction bases with no gene match: 7. Here the CDR3 reads CASSSRTGENEKLFF. The CDR3, as DNA: TGTGCCAGCAGCTCGCGGACAGGAGAGAATGAAAAACTGTTTTTT.

The V and J genes are TRBV4-3 and TRBJ1-1; D is possibly TRBD1 (6 bases). Trimming cost V 1 base and J 1 base, with 10 bases left between them. The CDR3 is 15 residues long. Germline V gives CDR1 LGHNA, CDR2 YSLEER. The CDR3 reads CASSQGGAANTEAFF. CDR3 nucleotide sequence: TGCGCCAGCAGCCAAGGGGGGGCCGCGAACACTGAAGCTTTCTTT.

The V gene is TRBV11-2, the J gene TRBJ1-6; 7 bases are a match to TRBD1. CDR3 length: 15 amino acids. V lost 0 bases, J lost 6 bases, and 2 bases stayed unmatched. The germline gives CDR1 SGHAT, CDR2 FQNNGV. CDR3 nucleotide sequence: TGTGCCAGCAGCTTAGAGGCAGGGGGTAATTCACCCCTCCACTTT. As protein: CASSLEAGGNSPLHF.

This clone was detected a few times. This rearrangement joins TRBV2 to TRBJ2-1; 12 bases line up with TRBD2. J gave up 8 bases and V 6 bases, and 8 bases lay outside the gene matches. This CDR3 has 15 amino acids. CDR1 and CDR2 from the germline V gene are SNHLY and FYNNEI. In DNA, the CDR3 is TGTGCCAGCAGGAGATTGACTAGCGGGGGCGATGAGCAGTTCTTC. This codes for CASRRLTSGGDEQFF.

J is TRBJ1-2 and V is TRBV6-1; TRBD1 is a possible D gene (6 bases). Germline V gene sequence: CDR1 MNHNS, CDR2 SASEGT. The germline V and J ends were trimmed by 0 bases and 10 bases, with 15 bases remaining between them. The CDR3 extends over 14 amino acids. CDR3 loop: CASSEAQTRGVYTF. For the CDR3, the DNA is TGTGCCAGCAGTGAAGCGCAGACAAGGGGGGTCTACACCTTC.

The chain recombines TRBV27 with TRBJ2-1; no clear D gene. CDR1 and CDR2 (germline): MNHEY, SMNVEV (reference sequence). Trimming left V 3 bases short and J 7 bases short, with 10 bases between. The CDR3 length is 13 residues. CDR3 sequence reads: CASSFLERNEQFF. DNA for the CDR3: TGTGCCAGCAGTTTTTTAGAAAGGAATGAGCAGTTCTTC.

This clone appeared a few times. The chain combines TRBV7-2 with TRBJ2-7; 9 bases line up with TRBD1. This CDR3 has 14 amino acids. Germline V lookup: CDR1 SGHTA, CDR2 FQGNSA. Losses at the gene ends were 6 bases for V and 7 bases for J; bases not matched to a gene: 10. The CDR3 DNA reads TGTGCCAGCAGAACCGCGAGGGACAGGGTTGAGCAGTACTTC. Translated: CASRTARDRVEQYF.

V is TRBV7-9 and J is TRBJ1-1; possibly TRBD1 for D (5 bases). Germline V lookup: CDR1 SEHNR, CDR2 FQNEAQ (reference sequence). Trimming removed 6 bases at V and 1 base at J, with 15 bases between. The CDR3 runs to 15 residues. The CDR3 region is CASSFWRGTNTEAFF. CDR3 coding DNA: TGTGCCAGCAGTTTTTGGAGGGGCACGAACACTGAAGCTTTCTTT. Looking up the rest from reference TRBV7-9 and TRBJ1-1 gives the full variable domain: DTGVSQNPRHKITKRGQNVTFRCDPISEHNRLYWYRQTLGQGPEFLTYFQNEAQLEKSRLLSDRFSAERPKGSFSTLEIQRTEQGDSAMYLCASSFWRGTNTEAFFGQGTRLTVV.

This clone was seen only a few times. The rearrangement links TRBV9 to TRBJ2-7, with unresolved D. Germline loops: CDR1 SGDLS, CDR2 YYNGEE. Trimming removed 0 bases from V and 0 bases from J, with 7 bases in between. This CDR3 comprises 14 residues. CDR3 amino acids: CASSVEAASYEQYF. As DNA, the CDR3 is TGTGCCAGCAGCGTAGAGGCAGCCTCCTACGAGCAGTACTTC.

This rearrangement joins TRBV5-6 to TRBJ2-7; D remains ambiguous. Germline V gene data show CDR1 as SGHDT and CDR2 as YYEEEE. Trimming removed 4 bases at V and 2 bases at J, with 13 bases between. The CDR3 is made up of 14 amino acids. The DNA of the CDR3 is TGTGCCAGCAGCCCAATGACAAGACCCTACGAGCAGTACTTC. Translating it yields CASSPMTRPYEQYF.

This chain links TRBV6-1 with TRBJ1-5, with unresolved D. Per the germline V gene, CDR1 is MNHNS and CDR2 is SASEGT. The V end lost 3 bases, the J end lost 7 bases, and 13 bases lay between the germline ends. This CDR3 is 14 amino acids long. CDR3 region: CASSDLWAGQPQHF. The DNA of the CDR3 is TGTGCCAGCAGTGATTTATGGGCCGGGCAGCCCCAGCATTTT.

This chain uses TRBV5-1 with TRBJ1-2; the D gene is possibly TRBD1 (5 bases). V shed 3 bases and J shed 11 bases, with 11 bases lying between them. Germline CDR1 reads SGHRS; CDR2 reads YFSETQ. The CDR3 runs 11 residues. The CDR3 region has the DNA TGCGCCAGCAGCTCGGGGCGGATGTACACCTTC. It codes for CASSSGRMYTF.

CDR3 residues: CASSYKWRDQPQHF. In nucleotides, the CDR3 is TGTGCCAGTAGCTACAAGTGGCGGGATCAGCCCCAGCATTTT. The rearrangement uses TRBV19 and TRBJ1-5; the D is unclear. The ends were cut back, 6 bases at V and 5 bases at J, with 14 bases in the middle. The V gene's germline CDR1 is LNHDA and CDR2 SQIVND (reference sequence). This CDR3 is built from 14 residues.

The V gene is TRBV2, the J gene TRBJ1-1; 7 nucleotides line up with TRBD1. The germline V gene has CDR1 SNHLY and CDR2 FYNNEI. The trim removed 0 bases at V and 8 bases at J, leaving 3 bases unmatched. This CDR3 is 13 amino acids long. CDR3 sequence (DNA): TGTGCCAGCAGTGAAGCTACAGGGGCGGAAGCTTTCTTT. Its protein is CASSEATGAEAFF.

This clone has just one count. The rearrangement uses TRBV7-2 and TRBJ1-2; D is ambiguous. The CDR3 sequence is 14 residues long. V lost 1 base to trimming and J lost 4 bases, with 10 bases between them. Germline V gene data show CDR1 as SGHTA and CDR2 as FQGNSA. CDR3 nucleotide sequence: TGTGCCAGCAGCTTAGAGGGCAGCTCCTATGGCTACACCTTC. It yields the protein CASSLEGSSYGYTF.

This chain uses TRBV9 with TRBJ1-2; D possibly corresponds to TRBD1 (5 bases). V was pared by 0 bases and J by 3 bases, with 12 bases between. CDR1 is SGDLS and CDR2 is YYNGEE in the germline V gene. The length of the CDR3 is 15 residues. The CDR3 nucleotides read TGTGCCAGCAGCGTAGATTCAGGGCCGTACTATGGCTACACCTTC. It codes for CASSVDSGPYYGYTF.

The chain combines TRBV2 with TRBJ2-2; the D call may be TRBD1 or TRBD2 (5 bases each). Germline V lookup: CDR1 SNHLY, CDR2 FYNNEI. Trimming pared 4 bases from V and 6 bases from J, leaving 15 bases between. The length of the CDR3 is 15 residues. Written as DNA, the CDR3 is TGTGCCAGCAGTGTCCCCGGGACCCCCCCCGGGGAGCTGTTTTTT. It translates to CASSVPGTPPGELFF.

The rearrangement uses TRBV3-1 (or the pseudogene TRBV3-2) and TRBJ1-3, with D uncertain. The CDR3 runs to 15 residues. V was clipped by 1 base and J by 4 bases, with 11 bases between them. In germline, CDR1 is LGHDT, CDR2 YNNKEL (reference sequence). The CDR3: CASSQGIRLGNTIYF. CDR3 bases: TGTGCCAGCAGCCAAGGGATACGACTCGGAAACACCATATATTTT.

The V and J genes are TRBV7-9 and TRBJ2-7; 9 bases map to TRBD1. The CDR3 totals 15 residues. The junction had 8 bases not matched to a gene; V was cut back by 5 bases and J by 3 bases. The germline gives CDR1 SEHNR, CDR2 FQNEAQ (reference sequence). In DNA form, the CDR3 reads TGTGCCAGCAGCCTCGGACAGGGGAGCATCTACGAGCAGTACTTC. Translating it yields CASSLGQGSIYEQYF.